This is a list of T cell receptor beta chains from one sample in a study of technical replicates of blood from several donors. The assay was immunoSEQ multiplex PCR, and TCRdb's table has in-frame clones only and misses some. Among tens of thousands of clones listed, 95% were seen once. The sequencing input was T cells isolated from PBMCs. The origin of the receptors is a human donor in good health. Both conserved end residues are part of each CDR3. Fields, in order: V gene, clone size, J gene, D gene, CDR3 DNA, CDR3 protein. The D gene is left open where the match is weak. Clone size is stated in some rows and not others, as once, few, many or a class when expanded.

TRBV15,NA,TRBJ1-5,NA,TGTGCCACCAGCAGAGATCCAGGTAGCAATCAGCCCCAGCATTTT,CATSRDPGSNQPQHF
TRBV2,NA,TRBJ2-5,TRBD1,TGTGCCAGCAGTAGGGACAGCCAAGAGACCCAGTACTTC,CASSRDSQETQYF
TRBV7-9,NA,TRBJ2-1,TRBD2,TGTGCCAGCAGCTTAAGAACTAGCGGTTACAATGAGCAGTTCTTC,CASSLRTSGYNEQFF
TRBV6-1,NA,TRBJ2-7,NA,TGTGCCAGCAGTGAACTTAACAGGGCCAACTCCTACGAGCAGTACTTC,CASSELNRANSYEQYF
TRBV29-1,NA,TRBJ2-1,TRBD2,TGCAGCGTTAGGAGCGGGGCTAACAATGAGCAGTTCTTC,CSVRSGANNEQFF
TRBV14,NA,TRBJ2-7,TRBD2,TGTGCCAGCAGCCAAGTGAGAGCGGGGGGGCGCATCGAGCAGTACTTC,CASSQVRAGGRIEQYF
TRBV27,NA,TRBJ2-7,TRBD2,TGTGCCAGCTCTCTAGACGGGACTAGCGTTTCCTACGAGCAGTACTTC,CASSLDGTSVSYEQYF
TRBV19,NA,TRBJ1-1,NA,TGTGCCAGTAGTATGGACAGATTGAACACTGAAGCTTTCTTT,CASSMDRLNTEAFF
TRBV7-2,NA,TRBJ2-1,NA,TGTGCCGTAAAAACCTGGGAGAGCGGGTACAATGAGCAGTTCTTC,CAVKTWESGYNEQFF
TRBV19,NA,TRBJ1-2,NA,TGTGCCAGTAGTATACGAGGGAAGGGCGACTACACCTTC,CASSIRGKGDYTF
TRBV13,NA,TRBJ2-2,TRBD1,TGTGCCAGCAGCTTGACAGGGATTCCCACCGGGGAGCTGTTTTTT,CASSLTGIPTGELFF
TRBV7-2,NA,TRBJ1-2,NA,TGTGCCAGCAGCTTAGGGGGCATCGACTATGGCTACACCTTC,CASSLGGIDYGYTF
TRBV7-9,NA,TRBJ2-5,NA,TGTGCCAGCAGGTTGGGGCTAGTAGCTTACCAAGAGACCCAGTACTTC,CASRLGLVAYQETQYF
TRBV7-9,NA,TRBJ2-1,TRBD1,TGTGCCAGCAGCGGTTGGGACAGGACCAATGAGCAGTTCTTC,CASSGWDRTNEQFF
TRBV6-5,NA,TRBJ2-2,NA,TGTGCCAGCAGTTACTCGAAATACAGCACCGGGGAGCTGTTTTTT,CASSYSKYSTGELFF
TRBV18,NA,TRBJ1-5,TRBD1,TGTGCCAGCTCTCTCCAGGGGGTAAATCAGCCCCAGCATTTT,CASSLQGVNQPQHF
TRBV7-6,NA,TRBJ2-7,NA,TGTGCCAGCAGCCCGGGGTCGGCCGCCTACGAGCAGTACTTC,CASSPGSAAYEQYF
TRBV2,NA,TRBJ1-4,NA,TGTGCCAGCAGACAGGGCACTAATGAAAAACTGTTTTTT,CASRQGTNEKLFF
TRBV9,NA,TRBJ2-7,NA,TGTGCCAGCAGCGTAGGACCATCAGGGGCTCCCTACGAGCAGTACTTC,CASSVGPSGAPYEQYF
TRBV5-1,NA,TRBJ1-4,NA,TGCGCCAGCAGCTCTGGACAGATCTCTAATGAAAAACTGTTTTTT,CASSSGQISNEKLFF
TRBV29-1,NA,TRBJ2-3,TRBD2,TGCAGCGTGGGGGGGGATACGCAGTATTTT,CSVGGDTQYF
TRBV4-1,NA,TRBJ2-3,TRBD1,TGCGCCAGCAGCTTGCACTCCGGGACAGGGAGGAGCCCAGAACACACAGATACGCAGTATTTT,CASSLHSGTGRSPEHTDTQYF
TRBV5-1,NA,TRBJ1-1,NA,TGCGCCAGCAGCTTGGGAGGGTTGAACACTGAAGCTTTCTTT,CASSLGGLNTEAFF
TRBV28,NA,TRBJ2-7,NA,TGTGCCACCGTTCCGGGTGGGGCCTCCTACGAGCAGTACTTC,CATVPGGASYEQYF
TRBV7-9,NA,TRBJ2-1,TRBD1,TGTGCCAGCAGCTTTCGGACAGGGGGCCCTTTCAATGAGCAGTTCTTC,CASSFRTGGPFNEQFF
TRBV6-4,few,TRBJ1-1,NA,TGTGCCAGCAGTGCCTCCGGGGGGGACACTGAAGCTTTCTTT,CASSASGGDTEAFF
TRBV7-6,NA,TRBJ2-1,NA,TGTGCCAGCAGCACATGGGGGCTAAACAATGAGCAGTTCTTC,CASSTWGLNNEQFF
TRBV6-5,NA,TRBJ1-2,TRBD1,TGTGCCAGCAGTTGGGACAGCTTCTATGGCTACACCTTC,CASSWDSFYGYTF
TRBV27,NA,TRBJ1-3,TRBD1,TGTGCCAGCAGTTTATCCCCACGACAGGGGGCCTCTGGAAACACCATATATTTT,CASSLSPRQGASGNTIYF
TRBV4-1,NA,TRBJ2-1,NA,TGCGCCAGCAGCCAAAAACAGGTTAGCTCCTACAATGAGCAGTTCTTC,CASSQKQVSSYNEQFF
TRBV6-5,once,TRBJ1-3,NA,TGTGCCAGCAGTTACGCGGGAAGCTCTGGAAACACCATATATTTT,CASSYAGSSGNTIYF
TRBV28,NA,TRBJ1-1,NA,TGTGCCGTTTGGGAGCAGGCAGACACTGAAGCTTTCTTT,CAVWEQADTEAFF
TRBV4-2,few,TRBJ1-1,TRBD1,TGTGCCAGCAGCCGAAGGACCGTACGACAGGGTGAACCCGAATCGTGGCACATGAACACTGAAGCTTTCTTT,CASSRRTVRQGEPESWHMNTEAFF
TRBV10-3,NA,TRBJ2-3,NA,TGTGCCACCAAGGGGTTTGTCACAGATACGCAGTATTTT,CATKGFVTDTQYF
TRBV25-1,once,TRBJ2-1,TRBD2,TGTGCCAGCAGTGAGGGGACTAGGCCCTACAATGAGCAGTTCTTC,CASSEGTRPYNEQFF
TRBV25-1,few,TRBJ2-4,TRBD1,TGTGCCAGCAGTGAGACCTACGGGACAGGGATTCACTTC,CASSETYGTGIHF
TRBV18,NA,TRBJ1-1,TRBD1,TGTGCCAGCTCAGGGCAGGGGGCAAACACTGAAGCTTTCTTT,CASSGQGANTEAFF
TRBV6-1,NA,TRBJ1-1,TRBD1,TGTGCCAGTATACAGGGGGCGCGGACTGAAGCTTTCTTT,CASIQGARTEAFF
TRBV10-2,NA,TRBJ2-2,TRBD2,TGCGCCAGCAGAAAAACCGGGACTAGCGGGAGGGCAAGATCGAACACCGGGGAGCTGTTTTTT,CASRKTGTSGRARSNTGELFF
TRBV4-1,NA,TRBJ2-7,TRBD2,TGCGCCAGCAGCCAAGACCTAGCGGGGAGCTCCTACGAGCAGTACTTC,CASSQDLAGSSYEQYF
TRBV6-1,NA,TRBJ1-2,TRBD1,TGTGCCAGCAGTGGGACAGGGATAAACTATGGCTACACCTTC,CASSGTGINYGYTF
TRBV19,NA,TRBJ2-2,NA,TGTGCCAGTAGTATGGTTCGGGACGGGGAGCTGTTTTTT,CASSMVRDGELFF
TRBV5-6,NA,TRBJ1-4,TRBD1,TGTGCCAGCAGCTCCGACAGGGTCGAACTGTTTTTT,CASSSDRVELFF
TRBV10-1,NA,TRBJ1-4,NA,TGCGCCAGCAGTGATGTGGGAGCGGACAATGAAAAACTGTTTTTT,CASSDVGADNEKLFF
TRBV5-4,NA,TRBJ1-1,TRBD1,TGTGCCAGCAGCCCGCGCACAGGGGAGTACACTGAAGCTTTCTTT,CASSPRTGEYTEAFF
TRBV7-9,NA,TRBJ2-7,TRBD2,TGTGCCAGCAGCTCATCTAGCGGTTACTCCTACGAGCAGTACTTC,CASSSSSGYSYEQYF
TRBV6-5,NA,TRBJ1-4,NA,TGTGCCAGCAGTTACAGGGGTTTAGGAGAAAAACTGTTTTTT,CASSYRGLGEKLFF
TRBV27,NA,TRBJ2-7,NA,TGTGCCAGCAGTTTTTCCGCCTACTACGAGCAGTACTTC,CASSFSAYYEQYF
TRBV6-1,NA,TRBJ2-1,NA,TGTGCCAGCAGTGAAGGGGGATCCAGAAGGAGGAATGAGCAGTTCTTC,CASSEGGSRRRNEQFF
TRBV5-4,NA,TRBJ2-1,NA,TGTGCCAGCAGCTCAGACGGGAACCTATACAATGAGCAGTTCTTC,CASSSDGNLYNEQFF
TRBV19,NA,TRBJ2-7,NA,TGTGCCAGTAGTATTGGCAACCCGGGCGAGCAGTACTTC,CASSIGNPGEQYF
TRBV10-3,NA,TRBJ1-2,NA,TGTGCCATCACCATGACACCGAACTATGGCTACACCTTC,CAITMTPNYGYTF
TRBV20-1,NA,TRBJ1-1,NA,TGCAGTGTAGGGGGGGCGTCTCGAGCTTTCTTT,CSVGGASRAFF